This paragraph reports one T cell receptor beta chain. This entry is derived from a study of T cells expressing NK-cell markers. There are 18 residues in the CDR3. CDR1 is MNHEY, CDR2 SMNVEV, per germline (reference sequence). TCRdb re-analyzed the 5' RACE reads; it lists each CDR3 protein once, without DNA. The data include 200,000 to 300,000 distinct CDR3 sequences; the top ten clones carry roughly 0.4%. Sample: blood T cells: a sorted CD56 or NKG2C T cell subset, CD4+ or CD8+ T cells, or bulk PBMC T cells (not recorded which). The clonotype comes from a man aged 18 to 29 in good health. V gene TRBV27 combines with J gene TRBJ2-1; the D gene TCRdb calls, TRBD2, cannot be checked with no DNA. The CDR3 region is CASSSPGLAGGTNDEQFF.